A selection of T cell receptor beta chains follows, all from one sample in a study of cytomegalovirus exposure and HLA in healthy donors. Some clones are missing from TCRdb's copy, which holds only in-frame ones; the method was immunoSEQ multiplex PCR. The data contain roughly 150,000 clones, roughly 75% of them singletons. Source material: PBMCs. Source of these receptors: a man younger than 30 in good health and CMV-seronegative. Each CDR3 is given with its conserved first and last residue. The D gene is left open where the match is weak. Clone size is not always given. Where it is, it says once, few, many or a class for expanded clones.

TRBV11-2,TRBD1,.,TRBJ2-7,TGTGCCAGCAGCTTATGGGTGACAGGGCGGCGAGAGCAGTACTTC,CASSLWVTGRREQYF
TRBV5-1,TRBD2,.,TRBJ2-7,TGCGCCAGCAGCTTAAGCGGACTAGCGGTCTACGAGCAGTACTTC,CASSLSGLAVYEQYF
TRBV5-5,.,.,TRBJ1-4,TGTGCCAGCAGTCTTAATTCCGGGACAACTTCCGAAAAACTGTTTTTT,CASSLNSGTTSEKLFF
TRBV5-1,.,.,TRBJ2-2,TGCGCCAGCAGCTCACCAGGCGGGACCGACACCGGGGAGCTGTTTTTT,CASSSPGGTDTGELFF
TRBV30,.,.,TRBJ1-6,TGTGCCTGGACTGGGAGCTCCTATAATTCACCCCTCCACTTT,CAWTGSSYNSPLHF
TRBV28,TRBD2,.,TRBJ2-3,TGTGCCAGCAGTTTATCCTCCTTCTACTTCAGTAGCGGGCGGAATACGCAGTATTTT,CASSLSSFYFSSGRNTQYF
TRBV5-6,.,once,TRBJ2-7,TGTGCCAGCAGCTTACAGGGACCCCTTGACGAGCAGTACTTC,CASSLQGPLDEQYF
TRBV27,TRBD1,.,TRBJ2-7,TGTGCCAGCAGATCCCGGACAGGTCCATACGAGCAGTACTTC,CASRSRTGPYEQYF
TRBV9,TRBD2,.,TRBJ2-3,TGTGCCAGCAGCGCAGGACTAGCGGGATCGACAGATACGCAGTATTTT,CASSAGLAGSTDTQYF
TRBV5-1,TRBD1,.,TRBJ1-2,TGCGCCAGCAGCAAAGGGACAGGGGAACTCGGTGGCTACACCTTC,CASSKGTGELGGYTF
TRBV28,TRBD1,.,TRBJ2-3,TGTGCCAGCAGGACTAGACAGGGGGCTAAATATTTT,CASRTRQGAKYF
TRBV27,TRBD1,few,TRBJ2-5,TGTGCCAGCAGTCCACAGGGGGTACAAGAGACCCAGTACTTC,CASSPQGVQETQYF
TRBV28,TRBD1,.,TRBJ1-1,TGTGCCAGCAGAAGCTGGGGGATAACAGGGGGCACTGAAGCTTTCTTT,CASRSWGITGGTEAFF
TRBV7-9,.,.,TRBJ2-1,TGTGCCAGCAGCTTAGCGGGAGGACCCAATGAGCAGTTCTTC,CASSLAGGPNEQFF
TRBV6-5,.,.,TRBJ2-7,TGTGCCAGCAGACGTGGGACATATTTCCCCGAGCAGTACTTC,CASRRGTYFPEQYF
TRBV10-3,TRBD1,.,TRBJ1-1,TGTGCCATCAGTGGACAGGGGGGAACTGAAGCTTTCTTT,CAISGQGGTEAFF
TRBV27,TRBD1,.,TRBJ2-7,TGTGCCAGCAGACCCGGGACAGATCGCTCCTACGAGCAGTACTTC,CASRPGTDRSYEQYF
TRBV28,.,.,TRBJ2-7,TGTGCCAGCAGTTATTACGGGTCCTCCTACGAGCAGTACTTC,CASSYYGSSYEQYF
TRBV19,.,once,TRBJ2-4,TGTGCCAGTAGTCCACAAGGGGGTCGAGGAAACATTCAGTACTTC,CASSPQGGRGNIQYF
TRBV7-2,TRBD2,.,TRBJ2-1,TGTGCCAGCAGCGCCGGGGGACTAGCTGCTTACAATGAGCAGTTCTTC,CASSAGGLAAYNEQFF
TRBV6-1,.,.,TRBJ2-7,TGTGCCAGCAGTGACCCGGACAGTTTCTACGAGCAGTACTTC,CASSDPDSFYEQYF
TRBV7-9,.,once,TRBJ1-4,TGTGCCAGCCGCGGAAGGTCGGAAGAAAAACTGTTTTTT,CASRGRSEEKLFF
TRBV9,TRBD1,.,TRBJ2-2,TGTGCCAGCCAGACAGGGGTGAGCACCGGGGAGCTGTTTTTT,CASQTGVSTGELFF
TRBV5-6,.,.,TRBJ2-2,TGTGCCAGCAGCGGTGGCAGGGGTCCTACTAACACCGGGGAGCTGTTTTTT,CASSGGRGPTNTGELFF
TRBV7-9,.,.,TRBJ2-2,TGTGCCAGCAGCTTAGTTACTGCGACCGGGGAGCTGTTTTTT,CASSLVTATGELFF
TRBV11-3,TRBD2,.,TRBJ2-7,TGTGCCAGCAGCTTTGCGGGACTAGCTGGGGCCTACGAGCAGTACTTC,CASSFAGLAGAYEQYF
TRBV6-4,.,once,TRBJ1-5,TGTGCCAGCAGTGACTGGGACAAAGCGGTTCAGCCCCAGCATTTT,CASSDWDKAVQPQHF
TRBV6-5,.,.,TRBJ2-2,TGTGCCAGCAGTTACAACAGGGAAGGGGAGCTGTTTTTT,CASSYNREGELFF
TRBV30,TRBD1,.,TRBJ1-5,TGTGCCTGGAGTGTACGAGCCATGGGACAGGGAGGGCAGCCCCAGCATTTT,CAWSVRAMGQGGQPQHF
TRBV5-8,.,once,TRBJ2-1,TGTGCCAGCAGCTTGTCTGTCTCCTACAATGAGCAGTTCTTC,CASSLSVSYNEQFF
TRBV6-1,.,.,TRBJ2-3,TGTGCCAGCAGTGAAGTGAAGGGTCGGGGTGATACGCAGTATTTT,CASSEVKGRGDTQYF
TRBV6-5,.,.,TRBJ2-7,TGTGCCAGCAGTTACAGTCAGGGGGGAACCTACGAGCAGTACTTC,CASSYSQGGTYEQYF
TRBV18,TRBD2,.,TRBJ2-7,TGTGCCAGCTCACCAGGACTAGCGGGAGCCGTCTCCTACGAGCAGTACTTC,CASSPGLAGAVSYEQYF
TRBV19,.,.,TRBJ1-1,TGTGCCAGTAGTATTGAGGGACGGCGGGGGAACACTGAAGCTTTCTTT,CASSIEGRRGNTEAFF
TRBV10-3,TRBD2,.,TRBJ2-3,TGTGCCATCAGAGGCCCCGGGACTAGCGGGAGAGGAGGAGATACGCAGTATTTT,CAIRGPGTSGRGGDTQYF
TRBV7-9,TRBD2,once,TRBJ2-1,TGTGCCAGCAGCTCGTCTAGCGGGGTCAATGAGCAGTTCTTC,CASSSSSGVNEQFF
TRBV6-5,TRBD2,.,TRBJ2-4,TGTGCCAGCAGGCGGGCGGGGGGGGGAAACATTCAGTACTTC,CASRRAGGGNIQYF
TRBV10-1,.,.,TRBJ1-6,TGCGCCAGCAGTCCCGGGACATCTTCTTCACCCCTCCACTTT,CASSPGTSSSPLHF
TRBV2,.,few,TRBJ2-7,TGTGCCAGCAGTACTCAGGCGAGCGAGCAGTACTTC,CASSTQASEQYF
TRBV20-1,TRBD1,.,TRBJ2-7,TGCAGTGCCTCGGACAGGGGGAACTTC,CSASDRGNF
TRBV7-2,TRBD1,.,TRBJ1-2,TGTGCCAGCACCTCTGGACAGGCGAAGGGCTACACCTTC,CASTSGQAKGYTF
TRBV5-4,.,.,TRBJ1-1,TGTGCCAGCAGCTTGGGGGGCGAACAGGGCACTGAAGCTTTCTTT,CASSLGGEQGTEAFF
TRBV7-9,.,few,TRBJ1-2,TGTGCCAGCAGCTTGGCTCTCGGGAGCTATGGCTACACCTTC,CASSLALGSYGYTF
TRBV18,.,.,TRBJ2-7,TGTGCCAGCTCCCCGACAGGTTCCTACGAGCAGTACTTC,CASSPTGSYEQYF
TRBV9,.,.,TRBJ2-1,TGTGCCAGCAGCGTAGGAGGAGACGGGAATGAGCAGTTCTTC,CASSVGGDGNEQFF
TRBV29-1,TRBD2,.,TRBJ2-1,TGCAGCGTGAGCGGCGGGAGCTCCTACAATGAGCAGTTCTTC,CSVSGGSSYNEQFF
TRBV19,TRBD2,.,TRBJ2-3,TGTGCCAGTAGTGACCCTTGGACTAGCGGTTATACAGATACGCAGTATTTT,CASSDPWTSGYTDTQYF
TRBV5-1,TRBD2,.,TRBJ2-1,TGCGCCAGCAGCCTAGGACTAGCGGGAAATGAGCAGTTCTTC,CASSLGLAGNEQFF
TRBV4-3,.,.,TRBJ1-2,TGCGCCAGCAGCCATGTTCGGGAAAACTATGGCTACACCTTC,CASSHVRENYGYTF
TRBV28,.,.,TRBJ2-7,TGTGCCAGCAGTTTAGTCTTGGGGGAGGCAAACTACGAGCAGTACTTC,CASSLVLGEANYEQYF
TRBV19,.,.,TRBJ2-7,TGTGCCAGTAGTCCGTCGAGGGCCTACGAGCAGTACTTC,CASSPSRAYEQYF
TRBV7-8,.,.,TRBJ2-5,TGTGCCAGCAGCTTAGACGTGGGGGGGCCGGAGACCCAGTACTTC,CASSLDVGGPETQYF
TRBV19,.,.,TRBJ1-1,TGTGCCAGTAGTATCCAGGGCTTGGGCACTGAAGCTTTCTTT,CASSIQGLGTEAFF
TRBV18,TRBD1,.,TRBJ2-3,TGTGCCAGCTCACCGGGACAGGACCGCGCTGTTGGCACAGATACGCAGTATTTT,CASSPGQDRAVGTDTQYF
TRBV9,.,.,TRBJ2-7,TGTGCCAGCAGCGTCGGACAGAACTACGAGCAGTACTTC,CASSVGQNYEQYF
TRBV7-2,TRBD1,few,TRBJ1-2,TGTGCCAGCAGGGAGACCGGGACAGGGGCCGACTACACCTTC,CASRETGTGADYTF
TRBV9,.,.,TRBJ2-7,TGTGCCAGCGGAGGGATATACGAGCAGTACTTC,CASGGIYEQYF
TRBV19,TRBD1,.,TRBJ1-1,TGTGCCAGTACTCACCAACAGGGGGCCACTGAAGCTTTCTTT,CASTHQQGATEAFF